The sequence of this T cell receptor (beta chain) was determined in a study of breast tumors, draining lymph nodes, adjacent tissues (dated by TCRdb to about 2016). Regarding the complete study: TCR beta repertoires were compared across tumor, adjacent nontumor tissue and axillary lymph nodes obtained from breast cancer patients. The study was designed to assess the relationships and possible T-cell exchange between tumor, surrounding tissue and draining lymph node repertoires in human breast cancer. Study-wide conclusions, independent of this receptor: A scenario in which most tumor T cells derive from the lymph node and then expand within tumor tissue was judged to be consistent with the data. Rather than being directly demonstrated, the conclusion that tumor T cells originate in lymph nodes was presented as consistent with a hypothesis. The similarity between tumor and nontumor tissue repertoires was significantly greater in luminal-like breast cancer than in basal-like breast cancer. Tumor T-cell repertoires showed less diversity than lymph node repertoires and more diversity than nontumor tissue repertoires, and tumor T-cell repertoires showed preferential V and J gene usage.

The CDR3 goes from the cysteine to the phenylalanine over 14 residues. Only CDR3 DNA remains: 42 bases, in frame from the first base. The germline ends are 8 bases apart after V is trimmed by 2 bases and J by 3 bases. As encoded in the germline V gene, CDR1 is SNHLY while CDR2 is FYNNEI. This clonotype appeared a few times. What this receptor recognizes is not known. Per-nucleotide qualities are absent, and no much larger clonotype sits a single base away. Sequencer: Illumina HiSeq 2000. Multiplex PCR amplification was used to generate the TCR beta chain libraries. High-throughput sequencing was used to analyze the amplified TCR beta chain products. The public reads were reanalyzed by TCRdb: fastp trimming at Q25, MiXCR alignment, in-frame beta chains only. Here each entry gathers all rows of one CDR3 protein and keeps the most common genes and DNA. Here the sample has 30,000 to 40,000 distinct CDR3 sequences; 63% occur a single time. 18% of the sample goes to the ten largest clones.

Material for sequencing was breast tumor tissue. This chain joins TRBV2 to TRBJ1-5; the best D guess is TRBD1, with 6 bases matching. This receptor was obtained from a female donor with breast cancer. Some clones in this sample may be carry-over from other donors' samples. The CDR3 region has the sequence CASSETGFNQPQHF. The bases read TGTGCCAGCAGTGAAACAGGGTTCAATCAGCCCCAGCATTTT.